The 8 T cell receptor beta chains presented below share a single source sample, sequenced in a study of blood T cell repertoires in COVID-19. The protocol was immunoSEQ multiplex PCR, while the TCRdb copy is restricted to in-frame clones and leaves out a portion. Counted here are about 190,000 clones, about 88% occurring once; the ten biggest clones make up about 6.8%. Sample: peripheral blood. Source of these receptors: a middle-aged woman who had recovered from COVID-19.

The chain recombines TRBV5-8 with TRBJ2-7, with 10 bases lining up with TRBD1. CDR3 length equals 16 residues. Losses at the gene ends were 4 bases for V and 5 bases for J; bases not matched to a gene: 12. Germline V gene data show CDR1 as SGHTS and CDR2 as YDEGEE. This chain's CDR3 is CASSGYPGQGIHEQYF. The CDR3 bases are TGTGCCAGCAGCGGATATCCGGGACAGGGGATCCACGAGCAGTACTTC. The whole variable domain, remainder taken from reference TRBV5-8 and TRBJ2-7, is EAGVTQSPTHLIKTRGQQATLRCSPISGHTSVYWYQQALGLGLQFLLWYDEGEERNRGNFPPRFSGRQFPNYSSELNVNALELEDSALYLCASSGYPGQGIHEQYFGPGTRLTVT.

The chain is built from TRBV10-3 and TRBJ2-3; 13 bases match TRBD2. The CDR3 is 16 amino acids. With V trimmed by 4 bases and J by 3 bases, 4 bases remained unmatched. The germline gives CDR1 ENHRY, CDR2 SYGVKD. The DNA of the CDR3 is TGTGCCATCAGTGGGACTAGCGGGAGTAATACAGATACGCAGTATTTT. Translated, it gives CAISGTSGSNTDTQYF.

The chain carries TRBV27 and TRBJ2-1, with a weak D call TRBD2 (6 bases). This CDR3 comprises 13 residues. V was shortened by 6 bases and J by 3 bases, with 9 bases between the two germline ends. Germline CDR1 and CDR2: MNHEY and SMNVEV (reference sequence). CDR3 DNA: TGTGCCAGCAGGGACTATGTCTACAATGAGCAGTTCTTC. It codes for CASRDYVYNEQFF.

The V and J genes are TRBV14 and TRBJ2-5, with TRBD2 identical over 9 bases. This CDR3 comprises 16 residues. In germline, CDR1 is SGHDN, CDR2 FVKESK. J was trimmed by 5 bases and V by 3 bases; bases with no gene match: 10. The DNA of the CDR3 is TGTGCCAGCAGCCAGTTAAGTCTAGCGGGATGGGAGACCCAGTACTTC. Translated: CASSQLSLAGWETQYF.

The table lists this clone with a count of one. The chain recombines TRBV6-5 with TRBJ1-1; a weak D match, TRBD1 (5 bases). The length of the CDR3 is 13 residues. Germline CDR1 is MNHEY and CDR2 is SVGAGI. The V and J ends lost 6 bases and 4 bases respectively, with 12 bases between them. CDR3 region: CASSRWGGTEAFF. DNA of the CDR3: TGTGCCAGCAGCCGCTGGGGGGGCACTGAAGCTTTCTTT.

This clone showed up just a few times. The chain has TRBV7-9 and TRBJ2-5, with 10 nucleotides matching TRBD2. CDR1 and CDR2 (germline): SEHNR, FQNEAQ (reference sequence). V lost 4 bases to trimming and J lost 5 bases; unmatched junction nucleotides: 4. The length of the CDR3 is 14 residues. The CDR3 loop is CASSSPTSGETQYF. The CDR3 nucleotides are TGTGCCAGCAGCTCCCCGACTAGCGGGGAGACCCAGTACTTC.

This chain links TRBV21-1 with TRBJ2-5; TRBD1, the table's D call, was not compared with the DNA. TRBV21-1 represents a pseudogene. CDR3 length equals 15 residues. CDR3 sequence: CASSNYRGKGETQYF. In nucleotides, the CDR3 is TGTGCCAGCAGCAACTACAGGGGCAAGGGAGAGACCCAGTACTTC.

The rearrangement uses TRBV6-5 and TRBJ1-1, with TRBD1 matching over 7 bases. Germline assignment: CDR1 MNHEY and CDR2 SVGAGI. Trimming at V came to 6 bases and at J to 0 bases, leaving 4 bases not matched to a gene. This CDR3 has 14 amino acids. This CDR3 reads CASSEGQMNTEAFF. The CDR3 region has the DNA TGTGCCAGCAGCGAGGGACAGATGAACACTGAAGCTTTCTTT.